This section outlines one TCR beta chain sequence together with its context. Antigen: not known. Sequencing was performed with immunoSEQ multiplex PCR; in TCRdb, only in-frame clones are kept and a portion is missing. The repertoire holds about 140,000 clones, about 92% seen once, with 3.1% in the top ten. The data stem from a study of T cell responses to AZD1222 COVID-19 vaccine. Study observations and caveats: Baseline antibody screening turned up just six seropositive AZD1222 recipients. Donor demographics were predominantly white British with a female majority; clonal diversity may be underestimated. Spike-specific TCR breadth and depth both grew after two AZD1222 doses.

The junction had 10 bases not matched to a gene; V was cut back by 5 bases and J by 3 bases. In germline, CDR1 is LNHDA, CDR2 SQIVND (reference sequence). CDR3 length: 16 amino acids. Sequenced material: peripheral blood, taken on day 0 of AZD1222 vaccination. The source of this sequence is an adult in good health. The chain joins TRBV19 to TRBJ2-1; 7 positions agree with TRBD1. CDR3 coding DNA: TGTGCCAGTAGTCAAGACAGGGCATGGGGCTACAATGAGCAGTTCTTC. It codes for CASSQDRAWGYNEQFF. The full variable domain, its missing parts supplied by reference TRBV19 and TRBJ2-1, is DGGITQSPKYLFRKEGQNVTLSCEQNLNHDAMYWYRQDPGQGLRLIYYSQIVNDFQKGDIAEGYSVSREKKESFPLTVTSAQKNPTAFYLCASSQDRAWGYNEQFFGPGTRLTVL.